This T cell receptor (beta chain) appears in the sequencing data of a study of cytomegalovirus exposure and HLA in healthy donors. Study results and limitations: The only immune exposure information that was available was CMV serostatus.

The CDR3 covers 15 residues. Trimming took off 0 bases at V and 4 bases at J, with 12 bases between the two ends. CDR1 is MGHRA, CDR2 YSYEKL, per germline. Of note for this clone: Its specificity is unknown.

The PCR contained 60 Vbeta and 13 Jbeta primers. Profiling relied on immunoSEQ multiplex PCR, and the TCRdb table lists in-frame clones only, not all of them. The sample lists approximately 87,000 clones, 65% to 90% occurring once. The origin of this receptor is a woman in her seventies in good health and CMV-seropositive. The V and J genes are TRBV4-1 and TRBJ1-2; the D gene is possibly TRBD1 (6 bases). The sequenced sample was PBMCs. CDR3: CASSQDRGPSYGYTF. Written as DNA, the CDR3 is TGCGCCAGCAGCCAAGACAGGGGACCCTCCTATGGCTACACCTTC.